Listed here are 13 T cell receptor beta chains from one sample, sequenced in a study of T cells in Graves' hyperthyroidism and ophthalmopathy. Authors of the study amplified TCR beta CDR3 regions from RNA transcripts. With the HTBI primer set, the TCR CDR3 went through a first round of RT-PCR. From the multiplex PCR reads, TCRdb called clonotypes with MiXCR, one entry per CDR3 protein. The table includes some 600,000 distinct CDR3 sequences, around 13% detected once. The specimen sequenced was blood. Receptors originate from a woman in her thirties with Graves' hyperthyroidism that later progressed to Graves' ophthalmopathy.

This clonotype showed up many times. The V and J genes are TRBV7-2 and TRBJ1-2; TRBD1 aligns across 10 bases. Germline V CDR1 and CDR2: SGHTA, FQGNSA. This CDR3 is built from 15 residues. The ends lost 5 bases at V and 3 bases at J; junction bases unmatched: 6. The CDR3 DNA follows: TGTGCCAGCAGCACCCCCGGGACAGGGGACTATGGCTACACCTTC. Its protein product is CASSTPGTGDYGYTF.

This clonotype has ten or more counts. The chain links TRBV19 to TRBJ1-5, with D perhaps matching TRBD1 (5 bases). Deletions cut 5 bases from V and 9 bases from J, with 23 bases between. CDR3 length: 16 amino acids. Germline V CDR1 and CDR2: LNHDA, SQIVND (reference sequence). CDR3 coding DNA: TGTGCCAGTAGTCCCCTGCCCAAACCGGGAGGGGCGCCCCAGCATTTT. Its translation: CASSPLPKPGGAPQHF.

Regarding this clonotype: The CDR3 carries no conserved terminal phenylalanine or tryptophan, so it likely arises from a read error. The gene calls are TRBV10-3 and TRBJ1-1, with D hard to call. The germline V and J ends were trimmed by 5 bases and 1 base, with 17 bases remaining between them. This CDR3 contains 16 residues. The germline gives CDR1 ENHRY, CDR2 SYGVKD. CDR3 sequence reads: CAISRSELSGNTEAFL. The CDR3 DNA sequence: TGTGCCATCAGTAGATCCGAACTAAGCGGGAACACTGAAGCTTTCCTT.

This clonotype came up many times. J is TRBJ2-1 and V is TRBV18; the D gene is possibly TRBD2 (5 bases). CDR3 length: 13 amino acids. V dropped 3 bases and J dropped 12 bases, with 15 bases sitting between them. Germline-derived CDR1 and CDR2 are KGHSH and LQKENI. The CDR3 coding sequence is TGTGCCAGCTCACCTAGCGACTGGATGGGGCAGTTCTTC. Translation: CASSPSDWMGQFF.

J is TRBJ2-6 and V is TRBV6-5, with D unresolved. The CDR3 runs 16 residues. V was pared by 2 bases and J by 1 base, with 9 bases between. Per the germline V gene, CDR1 is MNHEY and CDR2 is SVGAGI. The CDR3 region is CASSYVGRSGANVLTF. CDR3 DNA sequence: TGTGCCAGCAGTTACGTGGGCCGGTCTGGGGCCAACGTCCTGACTTTC.

This clonotype was picked up many times. The chain couples TRBV2 to TRBJ1-1; the D gene is possibly TRBD1 (5 bases). The CDR3 runs to 12 residues. V gave up 6 bases and J gave up 6 bases, with 11 bases separating them. Germline CDR1 SNHLY, CDR2 FYNNEI. In DNA, the CDR3 is TGTGCCAGCAGCAGGGTTTCGCCTGAAGCTTTCTTT. Translating gives CASSRVSPEAFF.

Many counts were recorded for this clonotype. The chain recombines TRBV12-3 or TRBV12-4 with TRBJ1-5; TRBD1 matches at 7 bases. Trimming at V came to 1 base and at J to 6 bases, leaving 6 bases not matched to a gene. The length of the CDR3 is 15 residues. The CDR3 DNA follows: TGTGCCAGCAGTTTAGGACAGGGTCGGGGTCAGCCCCAGCATTTT. Translating gives CASSLGQGRGQPQHF.

Worth noting for this clonotype: This may be a read error: a much more frequent sequence differs by one nucleotide. The genes are TRBV7-6 and TRBJ2-1, with 7 bases identical to TRBD1. Trimming cost V 5 bases and J 5 bases; bases outside gene matches: 15. Germline V CDR1 and CDR2: SGHVS, FNYEAQ. The CDR3 is made up of 17 amino acids. The CDR3 is CASSLRPRDRLDNEQFF. The CDR3 coding sequence is TGTGCCAGCAGCCTTAGACCTAGGGACAGATTGGACAATGAGCAGTTCTTC.

This clonotype was recorded a few times. The chain has TRBV7-6 and TRBJ2-1; 15 bases match TRBD2. The CDR3 sequence is 22 residues long. Per the germline V gene, CDR1 is SGHVS and CDR2 is FNYEAQ. V was clipped by 5 bases and J by 1 base; unmatched bases: 18. The CDR3 DNA reads as TGTGCCAGCAGCCCCAGGGCGGGGACTAGCGGGAGGCCTTCCGGATCCTACAATGAGCAGTTCTTC. Translating gives CASSPRAGTSGRPSGSYNEQFF. The full variable domain, its missing parts supplied by reference TRBV7-6 and TRBJ2-1, is GAGVSQSPRYKVTKRGQDVALRCDPISGHVSLYWYRQALGQGPEFLTYFNYEAQQDKSGLPNDRFSAERPEGSISTLTIQRTEQRDSAMYRCASSPRAGTSGRPSGSYNEQFFGPGTRLTVL.

This clonotype was seen ten or more times. The chain is built from TRBV4-1 and TRBJ2-7; D is undetermined. Germline V gene sequence: CDR1 MGHRA, CDR2 YSYEKL. V lost 4 bases and J 2 bases, leaving 15 bases between the germline ends. CDR3 size: 15 residues. The CDR3 here is CASSLRGTAAYEQYF. The CDR3 DNA follows: TGCGCCAGCAGCCTCCGTGGCACTGCTGCCTACGAGCAGTACTTC.

The chain is built from TRBV6-2 or TRBV6-3 and TRBJ1-5, with unresolved D. Germline-derived CDR1 and CDR2 are MNHEY and SVGEGT. With 4 bases removed from V and 4 bases from J, the gap between germline ends came to 17 bases. This CDR3 contains 16 residues. CDR3 protein: CASSSYWTGGNQPQHF. The CDR3 coding sequence is TGTGCCAGCAGTTCTTATTGGACGGGCGGAAATCAGCCCCAGCATTTT.

The table lists this clonotype with a count of one. This may be a read error: a much more frequent sequence differs by one nucleotide. This chain uses TRBV29-1 with TRBJ2-7; 7 bases line up with TRBD2. Germline CDR1 SQVTM, CDR2 ANQGSEA. CDR3 length equals 14 residues. In nucleotides, the CDR3 is TGCAGCGTTCGGGAGGACAAAGCATTCTACGGGCAGTACTTC. Protein: CSVREDKAFYGQYF.

This clonotype was seen at least ten times. The chain employs TRBV2 and TRBJ2-4, with no clear D. V was shortened by 2 bases and J by 6 bases, with 2 bases between the two germline ends. The CDR3 is 11 residues long. Germline values: CDR1 SNHLY, CDR2 FYNNEI. The CDR3 protein is CASSELNIQYF. For the CDR3, the DNA is TGTGCCAGCAGTGAACTAAACATTCAGTACTTC. The variable domain in full, with the rest retrieved from reference TRBV2 and TRBJ2-4, is EPEVTQTPSHQVTQMGQEVILRCVPISNHLYFYWYRQILGQKVEFLVSFYNNEISEKSEIFDDQFSVERPDGSNFTLKIRSTKLEDSAMYFCASSELNIQYFGAGTRLSVL.